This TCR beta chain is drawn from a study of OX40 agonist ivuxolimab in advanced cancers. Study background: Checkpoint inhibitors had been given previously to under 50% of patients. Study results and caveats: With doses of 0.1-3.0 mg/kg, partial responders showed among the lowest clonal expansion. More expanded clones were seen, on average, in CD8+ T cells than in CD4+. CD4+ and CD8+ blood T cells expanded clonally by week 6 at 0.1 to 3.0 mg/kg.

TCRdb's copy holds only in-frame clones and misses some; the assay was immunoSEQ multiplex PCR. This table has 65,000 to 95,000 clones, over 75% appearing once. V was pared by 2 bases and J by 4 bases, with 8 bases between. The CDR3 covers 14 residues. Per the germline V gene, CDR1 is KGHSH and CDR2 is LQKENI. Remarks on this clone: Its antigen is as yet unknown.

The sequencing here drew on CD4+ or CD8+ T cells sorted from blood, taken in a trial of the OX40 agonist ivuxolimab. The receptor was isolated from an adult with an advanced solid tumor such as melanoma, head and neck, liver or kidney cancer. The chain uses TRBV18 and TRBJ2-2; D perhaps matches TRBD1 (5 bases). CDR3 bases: TGTGCCAGCTCACCAAGACAGTCCACCGGGGAGCTGTTTTTT. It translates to CASSPRQSTGELFF.